This paragraph reports one TCR beta chain. In the original processing: Reference gene primer amplification in the assay estimated nucleated cell counts. Produced via immunoSEQ multiplex PCR; TCRdb's table is partial and in-frame only. Clone size and the V and J calls come from that table; the DNA yielded D and trimming. The table shows hundreds of thousands of clones, with roughly 80% occurring only once. This sample is part of a study of blood T cell repertoires in COVID-19. Overall study context: The samples span acute and convalescent COVID-19 from the United States, Italy and Spain. PBMCs, B-cell-depleted T cells, or T cells were the source of the cDNA or gDNA that made up the material.

This CDR3 is built from 15 residues. CDR1 is WSHSY, CDR2 SAAADI, per germline. V was clipped by 10 bases and J by 5 bases, with 21 bases between them. The receptor comes from a woman in her 70s with active or convalescent COVID-19. The chain has TRBV10-2 and TRBJ2-1, with a possible D match to TRBD2 (5 bases). Sequenced: peripheral blood. The CDR3 DNA sequence: TGCGCCATCCTCCCACCCAGAGGGCACCACAATGAGCAGTTCTTC. Amino acids: CAILPPRGHHNEQFF.